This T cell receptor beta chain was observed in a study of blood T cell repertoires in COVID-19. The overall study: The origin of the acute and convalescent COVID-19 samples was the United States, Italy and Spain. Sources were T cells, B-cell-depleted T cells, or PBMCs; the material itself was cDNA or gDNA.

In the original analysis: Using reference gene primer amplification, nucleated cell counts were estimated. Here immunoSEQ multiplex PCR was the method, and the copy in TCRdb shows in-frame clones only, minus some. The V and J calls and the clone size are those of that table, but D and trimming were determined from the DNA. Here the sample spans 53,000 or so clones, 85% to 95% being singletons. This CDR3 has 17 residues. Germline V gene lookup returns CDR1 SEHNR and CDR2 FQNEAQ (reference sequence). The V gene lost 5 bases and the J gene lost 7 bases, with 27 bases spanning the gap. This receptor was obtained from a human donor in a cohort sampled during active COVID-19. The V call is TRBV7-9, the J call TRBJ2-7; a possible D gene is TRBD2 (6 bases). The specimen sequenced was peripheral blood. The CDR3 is CASSIMEGFIRSEEQYF. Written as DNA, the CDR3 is TGTGCCAGCAGCATAATGGAGGGTTTTATACGGTCGGAGGAGCAGTACTTC.